The T cell receptor (beta chain) described here comes from a study of vaccination and CD4 T cells after COVID-19. Study overall: Timing of post-vaccine sample collection was a median 72 days after dose two, with a range of 14 to 241. Overlapping SARS-CoV-2, HCoV-NL63, HCoV-OC43 and HCoV-229E spike peptides were used to stimulate cells.

This clonotype was observed a handful of times. The antigen remains undetermined. The sample's treatment: roughly 10-day PBMC culture with coronavirus spike peptide pools or control peptides (ViraFEST assay). The Oncomine TCR Beta short-read assay sequenced DNA from cultured CD4+ T cells. From CD4+ T cells that had been cultured, genomic DNA was extracted. MiXCR, applied by TCRdb to the PCR reads, yields one record per CDR3 protein. The sample lists 7,500 to 8,500 distinct CDR3 sequences, approximately 20% occurring once. Germline CDR1 is KGHSH and CDR2 is LQKENI. The CDR3 loop spans 14 amino acids. V dropped 6 bases and J dropped 1 base, with 10 bases sitting between them.

The chain has TRBV18 and TRBJ1-5; D not certain. The material was CD4+ T cells from blood, cultured in vitro, obtained after SARS-CoV-2 vaccination. The clonotype comes from a human donor who had recovered from COVID-19. The CDR3 loop reads CASSPAGSNQPQHF. The CDR3 DNA reads as TGTGCCAGCTCGCCTGCCGGCAGCAATCAGCCCCAGCATTTT.